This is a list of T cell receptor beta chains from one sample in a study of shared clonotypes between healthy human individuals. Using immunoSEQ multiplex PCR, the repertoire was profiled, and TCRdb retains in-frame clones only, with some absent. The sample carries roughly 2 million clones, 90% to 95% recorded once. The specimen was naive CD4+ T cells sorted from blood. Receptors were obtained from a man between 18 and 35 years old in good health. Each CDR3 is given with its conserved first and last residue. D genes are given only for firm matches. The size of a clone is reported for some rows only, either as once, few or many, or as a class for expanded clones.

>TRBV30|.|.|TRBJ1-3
TGTGCCTGGGATCACGGGCTTTCTGGAAACACCATATATTTT
CAWDHGLSGNTIYF
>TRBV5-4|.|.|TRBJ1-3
TGTGCCAGCAGCTTGCCGGGGGCGGCTGGAAACACCATATATTTT
CASSLPGAAGNTIYF
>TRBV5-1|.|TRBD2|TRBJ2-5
TGCGCCAGCAGCTCCCTGACTAGCGCCCAAGAGACCCAGTACTTC
CASSSLTSAQETQYF
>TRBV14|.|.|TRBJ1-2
TGTGCCAGCAGCCAAGGGGGAGGCTATGGCTACACCTTC
CASSQGGGYGYTF
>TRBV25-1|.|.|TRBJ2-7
TGTGCCAGCAGTGAAATCGGGAGTATTTACGAGCAGTACTTC
CASSEIGSIYEQYF
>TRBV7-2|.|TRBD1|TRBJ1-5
TGTGCCAGCAGCTTACTAGTAACAGGGGGCAATCAGCCCCAGCATTTT
CASSLLVTGGNQPQHF
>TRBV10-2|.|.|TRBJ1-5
TGCGCCAGCAGTGTCTTTCAGAATCAGCCCCAGCATTTT
CASSVFQNQPQHF
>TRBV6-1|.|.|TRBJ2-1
TGTGCCAGCAGTGCCTGGACAGCCTACAATGAGCAGTTCTTC
CASSAWTAYNEQFF
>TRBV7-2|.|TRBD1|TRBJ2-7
TGTGCCAGCAGCTGGGACAGCGTCGCCAGTGAGCAGTACTTC
CASSWDSVASEQYF
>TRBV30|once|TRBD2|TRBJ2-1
TGTGCCTGGTCGGGGGGGCCCATAATCAATGAGCAGTTCTTC
CAWSGGPIINEQFF
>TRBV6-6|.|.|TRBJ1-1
TGTGCCAGCAGTTACTTAGAGGGTAGGACTGAAGCTTTCTTT
CASSYLEGRTEAFF
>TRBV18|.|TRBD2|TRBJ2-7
TGTGCCAGCTCCTCAGTCTGGGAGGGGCCCCCCAAATCCTACGAGCAGTACTTC
CASSSVWEGPPKSYEQYF
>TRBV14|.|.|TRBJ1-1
TGTGCCAGCAGCCTTCAGCAGAACACTGAAGCTTTCTTT
CASSLQQNTEAFF
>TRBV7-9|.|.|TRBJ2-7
TGTGCCAGCAGCTTAGTCTCGGGGAAAGGCTCCTACGAGCAGTACTTC
CASSLVSGKGSYEQYF
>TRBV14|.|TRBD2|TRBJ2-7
TGTGCCAGCAGCCAAGACACTAGCGGGAGGGTGCAGTACTTC
CASSQDTSGRVQYF
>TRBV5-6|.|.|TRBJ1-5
TGTGCCAGCAGCTTGTGGGAGACCGGGGGGGGTCAGCCCCAGCATTTT
CASSLWETGGGQPQHF
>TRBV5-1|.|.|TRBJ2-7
TGCGCCAGCAGCTTGGTGACAGTACCCTACGAGCAGTACTTC
CASSLVTVPYEQYF
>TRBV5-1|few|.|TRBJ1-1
TGCGCCAGCAGCTTGGCCTCGAACACTGAAGCTTTCTTT
CASSLASNTEAFF
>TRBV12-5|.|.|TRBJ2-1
TGTGCTAGTGGTTTGGATATATACAATGAGCAGTTCTTC
CASGLDIYNEQFF
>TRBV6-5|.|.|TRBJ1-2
TGTGCCAGCAGTTACTCGAAACCAGGGAAGTACCATGGCTACACCTTC
CASSYSKPGKYHGYTF
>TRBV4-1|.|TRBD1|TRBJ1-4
TGCGCCAGCAGCCAAGAATACAATACAGGGGGCTTTGAAAAACTGTTTTTT
CASSQEYNTGGFEKLFF
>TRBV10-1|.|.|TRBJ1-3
TGCGCCAGCAGTGAGTATGGCCCCGGGAGATCTGGAAACACCATATATTTT
CASSEYGPGRSGNTIYF
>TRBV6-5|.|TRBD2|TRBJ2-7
TGTGCCAGCAGTACCGGACTAGCGGGGATCTACGGGCAGTACTTC
CASSTGLAGIYGQYF
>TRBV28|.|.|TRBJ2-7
TGTGCCAGCAGGACCCCGGGTTTCGTCAAGGACTCCTACGAGCAGTACTTC
CASRTPGFVKDSYEQYF
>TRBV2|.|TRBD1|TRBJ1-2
TGTGCCAGCAGTGAGAGGACAGGGGAGTACTATGGCTACACCTTC
CASSERTGEYYGYTF
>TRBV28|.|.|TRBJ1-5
TGTGCCAGCAGTTCGGGACAAACCGGCAATCAGCCCCAGCATTTT
CASSSGQTGNQPQHF
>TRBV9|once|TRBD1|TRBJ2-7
TGTGCCAGCAGCGTTTGGGACAGAGCATACGAGCAGTACTTC
CASSVWDRAYEQYF
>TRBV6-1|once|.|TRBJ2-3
TGTGCCAGCAGTGAATTCTCGGCAGATACGCAGTATTTT
CASSEFSADTQYF
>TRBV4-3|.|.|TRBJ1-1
TGCGCCAGCAGCCAAGATCCTCAAAGGACTGAAGCTTTCTTT
CASSQDPQRTEAFF
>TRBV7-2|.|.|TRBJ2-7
TGTGCCAGCAGCTTCGTATCCTACGAGCAGTACTTC
CASSFVSYEQYF
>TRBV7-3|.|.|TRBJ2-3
TGTGCCAGCAGCTTTAGCAGGACGGATACGCAGTATTTT
CASSFSRTDTQYF
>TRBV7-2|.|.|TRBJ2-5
TGTGCCAGCAGCTTAGGAAACACCCCAGAGACCCAGTACTTC
CASSLGNTPETQYF
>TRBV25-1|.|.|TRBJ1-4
TGTGCCAGCACTGGGGATTTGGAAAAACTGTTTTTT
CASTGDLEKLFF
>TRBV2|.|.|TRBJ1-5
TGTGCCAGCAGTGAAGCGCGATCAGAGAATCAGCCCCAGCATTTT
CASSEARSENQPQHF
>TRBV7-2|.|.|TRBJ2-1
TGTGCCAGCAGCCTAGATCACTGGAGCTCCTACAATGAGCAGTTCTTC
CASSLDHWSSYNEQFF
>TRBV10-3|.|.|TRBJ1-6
TGTGCCATCAGGGGGGAGGCAGAGCGTAATTCACCCCTCCACTTT
CAIRGEAERNSPLHF
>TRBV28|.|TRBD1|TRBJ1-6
TGTGCCAGCAGTTTACGGGACAGGGTTAATTCACCCCTCCACTTT
CASSLRDRVNSPLHF
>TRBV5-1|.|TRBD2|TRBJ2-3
TGCGCCAGCAGCTTGGGATCTAGCGGCTGGAATCCTAGCACAGATACGCAGTATTTT
CASSLGSSGWNPSTDTQYF
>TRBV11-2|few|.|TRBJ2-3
TGTGCCAGCACCTTGGGGGCTTCGTTCGCCACAGATACGCAGTATTTT
CASTLGASFATDTQYF
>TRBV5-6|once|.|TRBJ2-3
TGTGCCAGCAGCTTGGAAACAGGGCGGGTTACAGATACGCAGTATTTT
CASSLETGRVTDTQYF
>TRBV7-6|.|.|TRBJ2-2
TGTGCCAGCAGCTTAGCTGGATCCGGGGAGCTGTTTTTT
CASSLAGSGELFF
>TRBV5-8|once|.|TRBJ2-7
TGTGCCAGCAGCCCAGGATGGCGCGGCGAGCAGTACTTC
CASSPGWRGEQYF
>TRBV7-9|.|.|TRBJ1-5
.
CASSSSGQANQPQHF
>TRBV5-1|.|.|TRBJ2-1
TGCGCCAGCACCAATGAGCAGTTCTTC
CASTNEQFF
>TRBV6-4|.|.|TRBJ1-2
TGTGCCAGCAGTGCCGGGACACCCTATGGCTACACCTTC
CASSAGTPYGYTF
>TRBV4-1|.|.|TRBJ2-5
TGCGCCAGCAGCCAACTCAAGTACAGCCCGGAGAGGGAGACCCAGTACTTC
CASSQLKYSPERETQYF
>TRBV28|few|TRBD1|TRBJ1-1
TGTGCCAGCAGGGACAGGTTCATGAACACTGAAGCTTTCTTT
CASRDRFMNTEAFF
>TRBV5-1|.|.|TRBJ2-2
TGCGCCAGCAGCTTGAATATTGGTTCCGGGGAGCTGTTTTTT
CASSLNIGSGELFF
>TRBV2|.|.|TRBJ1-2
TGTGCCAGCAGTGAAATCCTGCCCTATGGCTACACCTTC
CASSEILPYGYTF